What follows are 13 T cell receptor beta chains derived from one specimen sequenced in a study of blood T cell repertoires in COVID-19. This table comes from immunoSEQ multiplex PCR, and its TCRdb copy is limited to in-frame clones, with some not included. Of 100,000 to 130,000 clones listed, 88% are singletons. The sample was peripheral blood. These receptors originate from a human donor in a cohort sampled during active COVID-19.

V gene TRBV6-5 combines with J gene TRBJ1-5; 8 positions agree with TRBD1. V lost 2 bases to trimming and J lost 4 bases; unmatched junction nucleotides: 1. CDR3 length: 14 amino acids. The germline V gene encodes CDR1 MNHEY and CDR2 SVGAGI. In nucleotides, the CDR3 is TGTGCCAGCAGTTACGACAGGGGAAATCAGCCCCAGCATTTT. Translation gives CASSYDRGNQPQHF.

CDR3 coding DNA: TGTGCCAGCAGCCAAGGTTCGAGAGAGACCCAGTACTTC. Residues: CASSQGSRETQYF. The rearrangement uses TRBV14 and TRBJ2-5; no definite D call. CDR1 SGHDN and CDR2 FVKESK come from the germline V gene. The CDR3 is made up of 13 amino acids. Trimming shortened V by 1 base and J by 4 bases, and 7 bases separated the two germline ends.

V usage is TRBV3-1 (or the pseudogene TRBV3-2) and J usage is TRBJ1-2, with D possibly matching TRBD1 (6 bases). V lost 1 base and J 4 bases, leaving 16 bases between the germline ends. From germline, CDR1 is LGHDT and CDR2 YNNKEL (reference sequence). The CDR3 is 16 residues long. This chain's CDR3 is CASSQGGGGGGYGYTF. DNA of the CDR3: TGTGCCAGCAGCCAAGGGGGTGGGGGCGGAGGCTATGGCTACACCTTC.

The chain uses TRBV3-1 (or the pseudogene TRBV3-2) and TRBJ1-5; D remains unclear. Deletions cut 1 base from V and 7 bases from J, with 8 bases between. Per germline, CDR1 LGHDT and CDR2 YNNKEL (reference sequence). The CDR3 extends over 13 amino acids. In DNA, the CDR3 is TGTGCCAGCAGCCAAGGGCAGATACAGCCCCAGCATTTT. It specifies CASSQGQIQPQHF.

The CDR3 is CASSDTTGGNILAFLYSNQPQHF. CDR3 coding DNA: TGTGCCAGCAGTGACACTACAGGGGGGAATATCCTCGCGTTCCTCTATAGCAATCAGCCCCAGCATTTT. This rearrangement joins TRBV6-4 to TRBJ1-5; 8 nucleotides line up with TRBD1. Germline V lookup: CDR1 MRHNA, CDR2 SNTAGT. V lost 2 bases and J lost 0; bases outside the gene matches: 24. The CDR3 runs to 23 residues.

This chain uses TRBV19 with TRBJ2-7, with 10 bases matching TRBD1. Trimming cost V 5 bases and J 2 bases; bases outside gene matches: 3. The CDR3 totals 14 residues. Germline CDR1 and CDR2: LNHDA and SQIVND (reference sequence). CDR3 nucleotide sequence: TGTGCCAGTAGTCCCGGGACAGGGGCCTACGAGCAGTACTTC. Protein product: CASSPGTGAYEQYF.

V usage is TRBV12-3 or TRBV12-4 and J usage is TRBJ1-1; 9 positions match TRBD1. V was clipped by 6 bases and J by 5 bases; unmatched bases: 4. This CDR3 has 13 residues. CDR3 sequence: CASRTGGKTEAFF. The DNA of the CDR3 is TGTGCCAGCAGGACAGGGGGGAAAACTGAAGCTTTCTTT.

The chain carries TRBV11-2 and TRBJ1-6; the match to TRBD1 covers 7 bases. With 3 bases clipped from V and 8 bases from J, the junction kept 7 bases outside the gene matches. Germline lookup yields CDR1 SGHAT and CDR2 FQNNGV. The CDR3 runs to 15 residues. The CDR3 bases are TGTGCCAGCAGCTTGCGACAGGGACGGGATTCACCCCTCCACTTT. This gives the protein CASSLRQGRDSPLHF.

This chain connects TRBV6-5 to TRBJ1-5; 12 nucleotides match TRBD1. With V trimmed by 7 bases and J by 5 bases, 3 bases remained unmatched. Germline V lookup: CDR1 MNHEY, CDR2 SVGAGI. The CDR3 runs to 14 residues. This CDR3 reads CASKGTGGYQPQHF. As DNA, the CDR3 is TGTGCCAGCAAGGGGACAGGGGGCTATCAGCCCCAGCATTTT.

V is TRBV20-1 and J is TRBJ2-1, with D possibly TRBD2 on 6 matching bases. This CDR3 has 11 residues. The germline CDR1 and CDR2 sequences are DFQATT and SNEGSKA (reference sequence). The CDR3: CRGRSGNEQFF. DNA for the CDR3: TGCAGGGGCCGAAGCGGGAATGAGCAGTTCTTC.

The sample holds one count of this clone. This sequence joins TRBV4-1 and TRBJ2-7; TRBD1 agrees at 10 bases. V lost 5 bases and J lost 6; bases outside the gene matches: 10. The CDR3 sequence is 15 residues long. Germline V gives CDR1 MGHRA, CDR2 YSYEKL. The CDR3 sequence is CASSSGVGQGGEQYF. CDR3 sequence (DNA): TGCGCCAGCAGCTCGGGGGTAGGACAGGGGGGCGAGCAGTACTTC.

The chain links TRBV21-1 to TRBJ1-2; TRBD1, the table's D call, lacks a check against the DNA. TRBV21-1 corresponds to a pseudogene. The CDR3 has 14 residues. Here the CDR3 reads CARPRDRANYGYTF. Written as DNA, the CDR3 is TGTGCCCGACCCCGGGACAGGGCTAACTATGGCTACACCTTC.

The V and J genes are TRBV18 and TRBJ2-2, with D tentatively TRBD2 (6 bases). The CDR3 is made up of 14 amino acids. Looked up from germline, CDR1 is KGHSH and CDR2 is LQKENI. V was clipped by 3 bases and J by 3 bases, with 8 bases between them. This chain's CDR3 is CASSPGGDTGELFF. CDR3 DNA: TGTGCCAGCTCACCGGGCGGGGACACCGGGGAGCTGTTTTTT.